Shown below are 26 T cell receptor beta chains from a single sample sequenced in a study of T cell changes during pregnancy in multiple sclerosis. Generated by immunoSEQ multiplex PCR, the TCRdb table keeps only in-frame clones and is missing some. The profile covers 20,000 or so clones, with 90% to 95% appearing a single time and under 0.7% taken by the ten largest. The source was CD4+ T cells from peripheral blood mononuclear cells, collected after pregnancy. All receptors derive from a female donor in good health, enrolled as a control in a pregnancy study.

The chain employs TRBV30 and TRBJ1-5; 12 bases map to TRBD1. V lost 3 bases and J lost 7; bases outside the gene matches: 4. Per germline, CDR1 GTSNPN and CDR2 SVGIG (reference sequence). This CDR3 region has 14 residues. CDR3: CAWRGTGGEQPQHF. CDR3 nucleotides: TGTGCCTGGAGGGGGACAGGGGGCGAGCAGCCCCAGCATTTT.

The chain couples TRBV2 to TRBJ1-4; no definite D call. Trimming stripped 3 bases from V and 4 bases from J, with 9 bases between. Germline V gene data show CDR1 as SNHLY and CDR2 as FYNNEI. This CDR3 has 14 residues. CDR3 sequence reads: CASSDRGLNEKLFF. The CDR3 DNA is TGTGCCAGCAGTGATCGGGGTCTTAATGAAAAACTGTTTTTT.

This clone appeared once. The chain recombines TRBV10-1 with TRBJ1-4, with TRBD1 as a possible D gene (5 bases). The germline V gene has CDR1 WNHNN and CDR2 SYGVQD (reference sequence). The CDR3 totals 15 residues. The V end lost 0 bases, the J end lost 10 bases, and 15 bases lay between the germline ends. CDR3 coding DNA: TGCGCCAGCAGTGAGTCCCGGGGGAATGAGGCAAAACTGTTTTTT. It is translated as CASSESRGNEAKLFF.

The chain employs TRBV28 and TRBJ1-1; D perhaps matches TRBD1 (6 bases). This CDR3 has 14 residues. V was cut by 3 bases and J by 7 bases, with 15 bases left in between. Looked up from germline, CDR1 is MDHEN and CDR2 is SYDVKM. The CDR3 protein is CASSFIQGRSEAFF. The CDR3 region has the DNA TGTGCCAGCAGTTTTATACAGGGTCGTAGTGAAGCTTTCTTT.

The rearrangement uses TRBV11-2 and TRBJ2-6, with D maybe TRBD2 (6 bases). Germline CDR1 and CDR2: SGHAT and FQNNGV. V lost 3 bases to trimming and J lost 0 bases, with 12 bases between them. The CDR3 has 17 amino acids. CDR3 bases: TGTGCCAGCAGCTTGGGGGGTAAGGGCTCTGGGGCCAACGTCCTGACTTTC. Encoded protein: CASSLGGKGSGANVLTF.

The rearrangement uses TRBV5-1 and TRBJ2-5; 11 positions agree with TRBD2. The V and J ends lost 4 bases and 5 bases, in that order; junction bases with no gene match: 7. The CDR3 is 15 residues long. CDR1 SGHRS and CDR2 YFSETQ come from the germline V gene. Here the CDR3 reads CASSRGTSGGETQYF. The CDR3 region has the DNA TGCGCCAGCAGCCGCGGGACTAGCGGTGGGGAGACCCAGTACTTC. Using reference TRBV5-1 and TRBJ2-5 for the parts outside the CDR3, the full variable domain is KAGVTQTPRYLIKTRGQQVTLSCSPISGHRSVSWYQQTPGQGLQFLFEYFSETQRNKGNFPGRFSGRQFSNSRSEMNVSTLELGDSALYLCASSRGTSGGETQYFGPGTRLLVL.

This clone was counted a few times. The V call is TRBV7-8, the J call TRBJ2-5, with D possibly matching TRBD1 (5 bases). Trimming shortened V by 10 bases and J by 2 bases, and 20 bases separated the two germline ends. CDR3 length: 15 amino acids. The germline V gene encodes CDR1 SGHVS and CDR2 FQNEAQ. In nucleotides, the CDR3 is TGTGCCACCAGTAGGGGCAGGGTTGGGCAAGAGACCCAGTACTTC. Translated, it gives CATSRGRVGQETQYF.

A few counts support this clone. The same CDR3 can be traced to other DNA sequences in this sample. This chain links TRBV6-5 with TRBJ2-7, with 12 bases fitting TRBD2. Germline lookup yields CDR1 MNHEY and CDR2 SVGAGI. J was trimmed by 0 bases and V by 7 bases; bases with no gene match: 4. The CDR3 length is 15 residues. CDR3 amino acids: CASTPTSGSSYEQYF. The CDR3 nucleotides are TGTGCCAGCACCCCGACTAGCGGGAGCTCCTACGAGCAGTACTTC.

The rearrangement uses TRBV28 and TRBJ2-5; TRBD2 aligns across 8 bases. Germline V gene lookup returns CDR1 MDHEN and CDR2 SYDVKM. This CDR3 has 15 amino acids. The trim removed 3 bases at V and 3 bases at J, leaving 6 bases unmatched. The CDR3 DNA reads TGTGCCAGCAGTTTGGCGGGGGGCTCCAAAGAGACCCAGTACTTC. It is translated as CASSLAGGSKETQYF.

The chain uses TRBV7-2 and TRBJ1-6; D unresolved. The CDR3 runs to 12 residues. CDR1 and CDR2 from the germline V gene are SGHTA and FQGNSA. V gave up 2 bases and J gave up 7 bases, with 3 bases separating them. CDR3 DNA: TGTGCCAGCAGCTTACTCAATTCACCCCTCCACTTT. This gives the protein CASSLLNSPLHF.

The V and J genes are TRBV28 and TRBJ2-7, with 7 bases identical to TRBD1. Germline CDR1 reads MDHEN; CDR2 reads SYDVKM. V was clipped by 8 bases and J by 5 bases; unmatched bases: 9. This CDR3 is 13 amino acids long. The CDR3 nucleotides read TGTGCCAGCGGCCCCAGGGGGTTAAACGAGCAGTACTTC. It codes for CASGPRGLNEQYF. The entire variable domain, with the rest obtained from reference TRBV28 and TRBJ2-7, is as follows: DVKVTQSSRYLVKRTGEKVFLECVQDMDHENMFWYRQDPGLGLRLIYFSYDVKMKEKGDIPEGYSVSREKKERFSLILESASTNQTSMYLCASGPRGLNEQYFGPGTRLTVT.

The CDR3 region has the DNA TGTGCCATATCGGGACAGCTAAACACTGAAGCTTTCTTT. Protein: CAISGQLNTEAFF. V is TRBV28 and J is TRBJ1-1; 7 bases fit TRBD1. CDR3 length: 13 residues. From germline, CDR1 is MDHEN and CDR2 SYDVKM. J was trimmed by 2 bases and V by 10 bases; bases with no gene match: 7.

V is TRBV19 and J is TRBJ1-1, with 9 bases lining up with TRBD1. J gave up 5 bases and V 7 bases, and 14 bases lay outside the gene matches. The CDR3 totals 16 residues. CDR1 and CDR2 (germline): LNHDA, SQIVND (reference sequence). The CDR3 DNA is TGTGCCAGTAAGGTCGGGACAGGGAACTGGGGGACTGAAGCTTTCTTT. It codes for CASKVGTGNWGTEAFF. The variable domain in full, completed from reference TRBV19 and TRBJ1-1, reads DGGITQSPKYLFRKEGQNVTLSCEQNLNHDAMYWYRQDPGQGLRLIYYSQIVNDFQKGDIAEGYSVSREKKESFPLTVTSAQKNPTAFYLCASKVGTGNWGTEAFFGQGTRLTVV.

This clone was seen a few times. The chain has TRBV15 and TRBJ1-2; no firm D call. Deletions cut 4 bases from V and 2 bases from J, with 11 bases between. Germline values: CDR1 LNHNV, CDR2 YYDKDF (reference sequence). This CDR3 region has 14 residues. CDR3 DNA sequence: TGTGCCACCAGCATCGAAGGCGGGAACTATGGCTACACCTTC. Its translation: CATSIEGGNYGYTF.

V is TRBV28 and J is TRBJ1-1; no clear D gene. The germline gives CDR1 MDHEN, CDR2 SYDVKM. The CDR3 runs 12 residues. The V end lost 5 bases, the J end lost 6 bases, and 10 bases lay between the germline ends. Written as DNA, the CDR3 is TGTGCCAGCAGTAGTAGAGGCCCTGAAGCTTTCTTT. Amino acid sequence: CASSSRGPEAFF.

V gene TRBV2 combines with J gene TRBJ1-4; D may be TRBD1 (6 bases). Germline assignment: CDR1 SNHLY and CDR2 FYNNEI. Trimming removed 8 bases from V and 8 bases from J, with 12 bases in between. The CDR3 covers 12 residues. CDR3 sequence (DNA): TGTGCCAGCGAGACAGGCACAGAAAAACTGTTTTTT. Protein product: CASETGTEKLFF.

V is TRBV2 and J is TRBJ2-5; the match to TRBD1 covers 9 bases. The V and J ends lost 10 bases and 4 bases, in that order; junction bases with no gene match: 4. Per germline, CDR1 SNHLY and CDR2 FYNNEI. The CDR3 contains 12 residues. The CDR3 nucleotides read TGTGCCACACAGGGGGCAGGAGAGACCCAGTACTTC. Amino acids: CATQGAGETQYF. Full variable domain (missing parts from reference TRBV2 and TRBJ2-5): EPEVTQTPSHQVTQMGQEVILRCVPISNHLYFYWYRQILGQKVEFLVSFYNNEISEKSEIFDDQFSVERPDGSNFTLKIRSTKLEDSAMYFCATQGAGETQYFGPGTRLLVL.

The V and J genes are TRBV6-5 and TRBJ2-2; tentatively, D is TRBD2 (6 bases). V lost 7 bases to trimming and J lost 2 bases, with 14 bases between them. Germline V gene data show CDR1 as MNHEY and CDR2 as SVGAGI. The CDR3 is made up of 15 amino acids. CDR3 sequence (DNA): TGTGCCAGCACTCTGCGGGGCGTTAACACCGGGGAGCTGTTTTTT. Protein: CASTLRGVNTGELFF.

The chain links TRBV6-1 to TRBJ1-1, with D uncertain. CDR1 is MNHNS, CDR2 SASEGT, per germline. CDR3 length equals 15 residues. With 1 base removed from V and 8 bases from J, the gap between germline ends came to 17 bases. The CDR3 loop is CASSEGRGYEREAFF. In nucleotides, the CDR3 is TGTGCCAGCAGTGAAGGTAGAGGATATGAACGGGAAGCTTTCTTT.

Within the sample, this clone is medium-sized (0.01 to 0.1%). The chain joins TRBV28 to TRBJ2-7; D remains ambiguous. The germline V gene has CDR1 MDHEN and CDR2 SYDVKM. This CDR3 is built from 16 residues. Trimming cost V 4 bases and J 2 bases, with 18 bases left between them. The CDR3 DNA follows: TGTGCCAGCAGTTCTCCCTCTCAGGCCCGCACCTACGAGCAGTACTTC. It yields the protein CASSSPSQARTYEQYF.

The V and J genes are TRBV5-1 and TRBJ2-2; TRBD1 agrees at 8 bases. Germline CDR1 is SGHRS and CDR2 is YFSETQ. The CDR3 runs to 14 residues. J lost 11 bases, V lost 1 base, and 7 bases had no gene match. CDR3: CASSLFQGAVELFF. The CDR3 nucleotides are TGCGCCAGCAGCTTGTTCCAGGGGGCGGTAGAGCTGTTTTTT. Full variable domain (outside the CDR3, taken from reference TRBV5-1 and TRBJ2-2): KAGVTQTPRYLIKTRGQQVTLSCSPISGHRSVSWYQQTPGQGLQFLFEYFSETQRNKGNFPGRFSGRQFSNSRSEMNVSTLELGDSALYLCASSLFQGAVELFFGEGSRLTVL.

CDR3 sequence (DNA): TGTGCCAGTAGTATCGAGGCTGCCGCTAATGAAAAACTGTTTTTT. Residues: CASSIEAAANEKLFF. This chain links TRBV19 with TRBJ1-4, with D unclear. The germline V and J ends were trimmed by 3 bases and 3 bases, with 11 bases remaining between them. This CDR3 spans 15 amino acids. Germline CDR1 and CDR2: LNHDA and SQIVND (reference sequence).

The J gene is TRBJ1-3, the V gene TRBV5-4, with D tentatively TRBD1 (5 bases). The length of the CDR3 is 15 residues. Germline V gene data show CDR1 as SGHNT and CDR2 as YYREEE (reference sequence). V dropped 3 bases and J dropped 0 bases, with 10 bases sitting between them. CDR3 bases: TGTGCCAGCAGCTCGGGTGGACACTCTGGAAACACCATATATTTT. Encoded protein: CASSSGGHSGNTIYF.

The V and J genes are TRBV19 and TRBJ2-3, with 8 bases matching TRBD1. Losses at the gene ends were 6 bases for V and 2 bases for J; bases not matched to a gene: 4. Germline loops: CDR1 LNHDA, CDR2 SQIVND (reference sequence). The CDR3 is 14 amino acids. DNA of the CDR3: TGTGCCAGTAGGAAGGGACAGGCCACAGATACGCAGTATTTT. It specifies CASRKGQATDTQYF.

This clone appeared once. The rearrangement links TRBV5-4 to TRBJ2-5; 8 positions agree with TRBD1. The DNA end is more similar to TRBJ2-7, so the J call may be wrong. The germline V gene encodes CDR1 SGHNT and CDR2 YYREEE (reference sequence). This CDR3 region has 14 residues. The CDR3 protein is CASSLGQGSYEQYF. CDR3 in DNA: TGTGCCAGCAGCTTGGGACAGGGGTCCTACGAGCAGTACTTC.

CDR3 sequence: CASSWRNGNQPQHF. CDR3 sequence (DNA): TGTGCCAGCAGTTGGAGGAACGGCAATCAGCCCCAGCATTTT. The J gene is TRBJ1-5, the V gene TRBV27; D uncertain. CDR3 size: 14 residues. Trimming left V 4 bases short and J 2 bases short, with 9 bases between. CDR1 is MNHEY, CDR2 SMNVEV, per germline (reference sequence).